What follows are 24 T cell receptor beta chains derived from one specimen sequenced in a study of blood T cell repertoires in COVID-19. The repertoire was sequenced with immunoSEQ multiplex PCR; TCRdb's copy has only in-frame clones and lacks some. The sample records roughly 150,000 clones, around 80% being singletons. The sequencing input was PBMCs or T cells enriched from blood (not recorded which). Receptors originate from a woman aged 70-85 years in a cohort exposed to, infected with or recovered from COVID-19 (not recorded which).

V and J are TRBV7-2 and TRBJ2-7; TRBD2 agrees at 7 bases. V was pared by 6 bases and J by 1 base, with 9 bases of the junction left unmatched. CDR3 length equals 15 residues. Germline V gene data show CDR1 as SGHTA and CDR2 as FQGNSA. CDR3 in amino acids: CASSRSGTQSYEQYF. As DNA, the CDR3 is TGTGCCAGCAGTAGGAGCGGGACCCAGTCCTACGAGCAGTACTTC.

This chain links TRBV11-2 with TRBJ1-1; D is possibly TRBD1 (6 bases). Trimming removed 0 bases at V and 9 bases at J, with 14 bases between. CDR1 and CDR2 from the germline V gene are SGHAT and FQNNGV. The CDR3 extends over 14 amino acids. In DNA form, the CDR3 reads TGTGCCAGCAGCTTAGACAGGGGTGACAACAAAGCTTTCTTT. It specifies CASSLDRGDNKAFF.

The V call is TRBV6-2 or TRBV6-3, the J call TRBJ1-1, with 12 bases aligning to TRBD1. The CDR3 runs to 16 residues. J lost 4 bases, V lost 5 bases, and 8 bases had no gene match. CDR1 MNHEY and CDR2 SVGEGT come from the germline V gene. In DNA form, the CDR3 reads TGTGCCAGCAGTCCGGGACAGGGGGCCCTGAGCACTGAAGCTTTCTTT. This translates into CASSPGQGALSTEAFF.

The gene calls are TRBV7-9 and TRBJ1-5; D not certain. CDR1 SEHNR and CDR2 FQNEAQ come from the germline V gene (reference sequence). Trimming removed 3 bases at V and 5 bases at J, with 8 bases between. This CDR3 has 13 residues. The CDR3 DNA is TGTGCCAGCAGCTTTGGGCCTTATCAGCCCCAGCATTTT. This sequence encodes CASSFGPYQPQHF. Combining the CDR3 with reference TRBV7-9 and TRBJ1-5 gives the whole variable domain DTGVSQNPRHKITKRGQNVTFRCDPISEHNRLYWYRQTLGQGPEFLTYFQNEAQLEKSRLLSDRFSAERPKGSFSTLEIQRTEQGDSAMYLCASSFGPYQPQHFGDGTRLSIL.

V is TRBV18 and J is TRBJ1-1; TRBD1 matches at 7 bases. Unmatched junction bases numbered 9, after V lost 0 bases and J lost 5 bases. The CDR3 runs to 16 residues. Germline CDR1 KGHSH, CDR2 LQKENI. The CDR3 spells CASSPPSLGGWTEAFF. Written as DNA, the CDR3 is TGTGCCAGCTCACCACCGAGCTTAGGGGGCTGGACTGAAGCTTTCTTT.

For this clone: In the same sample, other DNA sequences code for this CDR3. The CDR3 coding sequence is TGCGCCAGCAGCTTAGCGGTTAGCTCCTACAATGAGCAGTTCTTC. Translated: CASSLAVSSYNEQFF. This chain joins TRBV5-1 and TRBJ2-1; the D gene is possibly TRBD2 (5 bases). The V gene's germline CDR1 is SGHRS and CDR2 YFSETQ. The CDR3 is 15 residues long. Trimming shortened V by 2 bases and J by 0 bases, and 9 bases separated the two germline ends.

The J gene is TRBJ2-7, the V gene TRBV4-1; TRBD2 matches at 7 bases. The CDR3 has 14 residues. Germline values: CDR1 MGHRA, CDR2 YSYEKL. Trimming took 1 base from V and 4 from J; bases not matched to a gene: 4. CDR3 in amino acids: CASSQGGGMYEQYF. DNA of the CDR3: TGCGCCAGCAGCCAAGGCGGGGGAATGTACGAGCAGTACTTC.

In DNA form, the CDR3 reads TGTGCCAGCAGCTTGACTAGCGGGAACTACGAGCAGTACTTC. This codes for CASSLTSGNYEQYF. The chain has TRBV7-9 and TRBJ2-7; TRBD2 matches at 11 bases. CDR3 length: 14 residues. Germline V gene lookup returns CDR1 SEHNR and CDR2 FQNEAQ (reference sequence). With 3 bases clipped from V and 3 bases from J, the junction kept 1 base outside the gene matches.

This sequence joins TRBV5-1 and TRBJ1-1; TRBD1 agrees at 7 bases. Germline values: CDR1 SGHRS, CDR2 YFSETQ. After removal of 5 bases from V and 4 bases from J, the junction contained 11 bases not matched to a gene. The CDR3 sequence is 15 residues long. The DNA for the CDR3 is TGCGCCAGCAGGGGACCAGGGGGTTGGGGCACTGAAGCTTTCTTT. It translates to CASRGPGGWGTEAFF.

Notes on this clone: The germline gene is not matched at one end of the junction; a read error may be the cause. The CDR3 DNA follows: TGTGCCATCAGTGACGAGGGAACGCGGTACTTC. This gives the protein CAISDEGTRYF. This chain connects TRBV10-3 to TRBJ1-2, with D unresolved. In germline, CDR1 is ENHRY, CDR2 SYGVKD. CDR3 length: 11 amino acids.

The chain uses TRBV7-3 and TRBJ2-3; perhaps TRBD2 as D (5 bases). Germline values: CDR1 SGHTA, CDR2 FQGTGA. Trimming cost V 4 bases and J 2 bases, with 10 bases left between them. This CDR3 contains 14 residues. The CDR3 sequence is CASSSREFTDTQYF. CDR3 coding DNA: TGTGCCAGCAGCTCGAGGGAATTCACAGATACGCAGTATTTT.

This chain connects TRBV28 to TRBJ1-1; 8 bases are shared with TRBD1. The V gene's germline CDR1 is MDHEN and CDR2 SYDVKM. With V trimmed by 5 bases and J by 4 bases, 12 bases remained unmatched. The CDR3 spans 16 residues. CDR3 amino acids: CASSMRQGSSPTEAFF. The DNA for the CDR3 is TGTGCCAGCAGTATGCGACAGGGGAGCTCCCCCACTGAAGCTTTCTTT. Filled out from reference TRBV28 and TRBJ1-1, the complete variable domain reads DVKVTQSSRYLVKRTGEKVFLECVQDMDHENMFWYRQDPGLGLRLIYFSYDVKMKEKGDIPEGYSVSREKKERFSLILESASTNQTSMYLCASSMRQGSSPTEAFFGQGTRLTVV.

The chain joins TRBV6-5 to TRBJ2-1; 8 nucleotides line up with TRBD2. Germline values: CDR1 MNHEY, CDR2 SVGAGI. This CDR3 is 12 amino acids long. V trimming: 10 bases; J trimming: 10 bases; junction bases outside the gene matches: 9. CDR3 region: CAIPGGPWEQFF. The CDR3 region has the DNA TGTGCCATCCCGGGGGGGCCTTGGGAGCAGTTCTTC.

This clone was seen a handful of times. The chain employs TRBV9 and TRBJ2-3, with a possible D match to TRBD2 (6 bases). The CDR3 covers 14 residues. CDR1 and CDR2 (germline): SGDLS, YYNGEE. Trimming took 0 bases from V and 3 from J, leaving 8 bases between them. The CDR3 sequence: CASSVVGSTDTQYF. CDR3 nucleotides: TGTGCCAGCAGCGTAGTCGGGAGTACAGATACGCAGTATTTT. Full variable domain (rest looked up from reference TRBV9 and TRBJ2-3): DSGVTQTPKHLITATGQRVTLRCSPRSGDLSVYWYQQSLDQGLQFLIQYYNGEERAKGNILERFSAQQFPDLHSELNLSSLELGDSALYFCASSVVGSTDTQYFGPGTRLTVL.

V usage is TRBV2 and J usage is TRBJ1-1; D not certain. This CDR3 is 13 amino acids long. V was pared by 4 bases and J by 4 bases, with 10 bases between. CDR1 is SNHLY and CDR2 is FYNNEI in the germline V gene. The CDR3 DNA sequence: TGTGCCAGCAGTGTAAGTGAGGGCACTGAAGCTTTCTTT. Its protein product is CASSVSEGTEAFF.

In regard to this clone: At one end the junction does not follow the germline gene, possibly because of a read error. This sequence joins TRBV19 and TRBJ2-3; 7 nucleotides align to TRBD2. From germline, CDR1 is LNHDA and CDR2 SQIVND (reference sequence). This CDR3 has 13 residues. CDR3 sequence reads: CASSSTSGTTKYF. The DNA for the CDR3 is TGTGCCAGTAGTAGTACCTCCGGGACTACGAAGTATTTT.

This chain connects TRBV7-2 to TRBJ1-2, with 8 bases fitting TRBD1. The V gene's germline CDR1 is SGHTA and CDR2 FQGNSA. The length of the CDR3 is 14 residues. Trimming removed 1 base from V and 4 bases from J; junction bases left unmatched: 2. The CDR3 loop is CASSLEDRAYGYTF. The CDR3 DNA follows: TGTGCCAGCAGCTTAGAGGACAGGGCCTATGGCTACACCTTC.

This clone was seen once. V gene TRBV28 combines with J gene TRBJ2-1; 8 bases are a match to TRBD2. After removal of 9 bases from V and 7 bases from J, the junction contained 11 bases not matched to a gene. The germline V gene has CDR1 MDHEN and CDR2 SYDVKM. The CDR3 contains 14 residues. This CDR3 is CASQAGVEWNEQFF. CDR3 coding DNA: TGTGCCAGTCAAGCGGGAGTAGAATGGAATGAGCAGTTCTTC.

In this sample, this clone turned up many times. The chain has TRBV7-3 and TRBJ2-1; D is possibly TRBD2 (6 bases). Trimming removed 1 base at V and 8 bases at J, with 12 bases between. The CDR3 loop spans 14 amino acids. Germline CDR1 SGHTA, CDR2 FQGTGA. Written as DNA, the CDR3 is TGTGCCAGCAGCTTAAGAGGATCTAGCGATGAGCAGTTCTTC. Translated: CASSLRGSSDEQFF.

The sample holds one count of this clone. This chain uses TRBV18 with TRBJ1-1, with D hard to call. Germline values: CDR1 KGHSH, CDR2 LQKENI. CDR3 length equals 14 residues. V lost 3 bases and J 5 bases, leaving 13 bases between the germline ends. The CDR3 sequence: CASSPNWAGTEAFF. CDR3 bases: TGTGCCAGCTCACCCAATTGGGCGGGGACTGAAGCTTTCTTT.

J is TRBJ1-6 and V is TRBV6-6; D uncertain. The V and J ends lost 10 bases and 6 bases respectively, with 13 bases between them. The CDR3 is 13 residues long. Germline V CDR1 and CDR2: MNHNY, SVGAGI (reference sequence). The CDR3 spells CANSRRINSPLHF. The CDR3 DNA follows: TGTGCCAACTCACGGCGGATTAATTCACCCCTCCACTTT.

This CDR3 reads CASLDYTGNTIYF. CDR3 coding DNA: TGTGCCAGCCTAGACTATACTGGAAACACCATATATTTT. The chain carries TRBV28 and TRBJ1-3; D call uncertain. The germline CDR1 and CDR2 sequences are MDHEN and SYDVKM. The CDR3 runs 13 residues. V was cut by 8 bases and J by 2 bases, with 10 bases left in between.

The V and J genes are TRBV7-2 and TRBJ2-4; 7 nucleotides match TRBD2. CDR3 length: 13 amino acids. V was pared by 3 bases and J by 9 bases, with 5 bases of the junction left unmatched. Germline values: CDR1 SGHTA, CDR2 FQGNSA. The CDR3 DNA follows: TGTGCCAGCAGCTTTTTGGGGGAGGGCATTCAGTACTTC. Translation gives CASSFLGEGIQYF. The full variable domain, with the rest looked up from reference TRBV7-2 and TRBJ2-4, is GAGVSQSPSNKVTEKGKDVELRCDPISGHTALYWYRQSLGQGLEFLIYFQGNSAPDKSGLPSDRFSAERTGGSVSTLTIQRTQQEDSAVYLCASSFLGEGIQYFGAGTRLSVL.

V usage is TRBV28 and J usage is TRBJ1-5, with D hard to call. The germline gives CDR1 MDHEN, CDR2 SYDVKM. V lost 1 base, J lost 6 bases, and 16 bases lay in between. The CDR3 extends over 16 amino acids. DNA of the CDR3: TGTGCCAGCAGTTTATCAGGAGGGCCCACCATTCAGCCCCAGCATTTT. It translates to CASSLSGGPTIQPQHF.